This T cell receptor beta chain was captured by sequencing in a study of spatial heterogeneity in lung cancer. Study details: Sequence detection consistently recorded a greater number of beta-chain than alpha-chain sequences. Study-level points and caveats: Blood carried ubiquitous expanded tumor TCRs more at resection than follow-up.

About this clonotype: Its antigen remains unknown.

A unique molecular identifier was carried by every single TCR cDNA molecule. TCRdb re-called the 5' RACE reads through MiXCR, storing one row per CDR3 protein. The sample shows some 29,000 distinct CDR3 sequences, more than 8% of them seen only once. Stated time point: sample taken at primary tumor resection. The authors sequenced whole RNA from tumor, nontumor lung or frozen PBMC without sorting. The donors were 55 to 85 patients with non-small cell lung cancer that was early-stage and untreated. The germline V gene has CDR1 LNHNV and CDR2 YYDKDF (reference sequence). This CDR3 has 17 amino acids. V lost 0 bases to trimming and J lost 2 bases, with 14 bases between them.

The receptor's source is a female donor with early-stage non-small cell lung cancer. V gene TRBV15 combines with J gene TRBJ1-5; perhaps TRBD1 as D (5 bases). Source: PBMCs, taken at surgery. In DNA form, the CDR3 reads TGTGCCACCAGCAGAGATCGGGGCAGATTCGGCAATCAGCCCCAGCATTTT. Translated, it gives CATSRDRGRFGNQPQHF.